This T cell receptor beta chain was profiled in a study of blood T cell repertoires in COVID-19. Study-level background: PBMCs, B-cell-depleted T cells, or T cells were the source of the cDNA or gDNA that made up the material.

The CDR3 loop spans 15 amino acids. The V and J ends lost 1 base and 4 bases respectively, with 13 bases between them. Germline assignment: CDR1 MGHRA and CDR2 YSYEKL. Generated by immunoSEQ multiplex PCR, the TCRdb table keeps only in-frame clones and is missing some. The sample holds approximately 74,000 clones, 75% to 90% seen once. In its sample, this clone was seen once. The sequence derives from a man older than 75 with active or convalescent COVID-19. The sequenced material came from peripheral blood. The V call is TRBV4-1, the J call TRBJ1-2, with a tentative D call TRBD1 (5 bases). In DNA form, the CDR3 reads TGCGCCAGCAGCCAAGTTCAGGGAGGTGTCTATGGCTACACCTTC. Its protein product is CASSQVQGGVYGYTF.